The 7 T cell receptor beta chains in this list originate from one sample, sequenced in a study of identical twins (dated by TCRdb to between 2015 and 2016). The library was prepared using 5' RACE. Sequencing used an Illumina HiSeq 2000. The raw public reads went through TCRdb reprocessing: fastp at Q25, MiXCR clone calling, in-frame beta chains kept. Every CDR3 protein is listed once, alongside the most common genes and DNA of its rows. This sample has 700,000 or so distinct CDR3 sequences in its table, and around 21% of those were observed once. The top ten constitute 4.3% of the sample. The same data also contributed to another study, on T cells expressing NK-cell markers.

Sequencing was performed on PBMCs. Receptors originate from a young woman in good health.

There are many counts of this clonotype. CDR3 sequence: CSAQGVASGNTDTQYF. The CDR3 DNA reads as TGCAGCGCTCAGGGCGTGGCTAGCGGAAACACAGATACGCAGTATTTT. The V call is TRBV29-1, the J call TRBJ2-3; TRBD2 matches 7 bases. CDR1 and CDR2 from the germline V gene are SQVTM and ANQGSEA. The CDR3 extends over 16 amino acids. The junction had 15 bases not matched to a gene; V was cut back by 7 bases and J by 2 bases.

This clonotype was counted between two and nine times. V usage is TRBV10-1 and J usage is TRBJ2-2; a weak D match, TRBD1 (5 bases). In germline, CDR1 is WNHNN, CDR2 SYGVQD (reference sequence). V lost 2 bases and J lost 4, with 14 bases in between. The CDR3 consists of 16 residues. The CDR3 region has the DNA TGCGCCAGCAGTGAGAGGGCAGGGCTGGGCACCGGGGAGCTGTTTTTT. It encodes CASSERAGLGTGELFF.

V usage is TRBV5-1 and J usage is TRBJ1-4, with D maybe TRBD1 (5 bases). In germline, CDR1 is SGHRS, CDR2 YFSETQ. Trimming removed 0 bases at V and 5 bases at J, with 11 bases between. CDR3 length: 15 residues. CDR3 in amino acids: CASSLGAGPNEKLFF. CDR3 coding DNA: TGCGCCAGCAGCTTGGGGGCAGGGCCGAATGAAAAACTGTTTTTT.

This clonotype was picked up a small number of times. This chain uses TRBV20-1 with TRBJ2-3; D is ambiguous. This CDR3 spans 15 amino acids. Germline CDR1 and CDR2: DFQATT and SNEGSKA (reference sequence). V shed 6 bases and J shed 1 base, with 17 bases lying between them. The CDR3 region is CSAAGKIPGTDTQYF. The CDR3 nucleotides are TGCAGTGCCGCCGGCAAAATTCCAGGCACAGATACGCAGTATTTT.

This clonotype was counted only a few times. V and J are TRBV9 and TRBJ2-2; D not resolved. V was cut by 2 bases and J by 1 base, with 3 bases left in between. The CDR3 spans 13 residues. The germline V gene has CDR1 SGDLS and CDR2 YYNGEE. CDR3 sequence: CASSVENTGELFF. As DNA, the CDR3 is TGTGCCAGCAGCGTGGAGAACACCGGGGAGCTGTTTTTT. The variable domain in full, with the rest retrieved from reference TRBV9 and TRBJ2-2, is DSGVTQTPKHLITATGQRVTLRCSPRSGDLSVYWYQQSLDQGLQFLIQYYNGEERAKGNILERFSAQQFPDLHSELNLSSLELGDSALYFCASSVENTGELFFGEGSRLTVL.

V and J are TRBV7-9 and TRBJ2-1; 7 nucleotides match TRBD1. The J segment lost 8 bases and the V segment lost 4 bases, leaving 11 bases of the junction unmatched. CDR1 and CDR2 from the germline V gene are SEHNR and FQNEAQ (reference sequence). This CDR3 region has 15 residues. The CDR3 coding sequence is TGTGCCAGCAGCTCAAGTGGGAAGGGGGCACATGAGCAGTTCTTC. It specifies CASSSSGKGAHEQFF.

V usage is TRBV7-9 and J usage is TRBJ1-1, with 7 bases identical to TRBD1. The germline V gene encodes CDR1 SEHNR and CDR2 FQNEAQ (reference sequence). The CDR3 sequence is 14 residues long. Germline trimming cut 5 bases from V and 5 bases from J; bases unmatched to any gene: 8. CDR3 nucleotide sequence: TGTGCCAGCAGCCCAACAGGGGATGGGACTGAAGCTTTCTTT. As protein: CASSPTGDGTEAFF.